This T cell receptor (beta chain) was found in a study of blood T cell repertoires in COVID-19 (TCRdb year 2020). About the study as a whole: Collaborator samples came from the United States, Italy and Spain and covered acute and convalescent phases of COVID-19. The prospective study material was composed of cDNA or gDNA derived from T cells, B-cell-depleted T cells, or PBMCs. The dataset comprised deeply sampled blood TCRbeta repertoires from subjects exposed to, actively infected with, or recovered from COVID-19. A freely available public database, intended as a resource for researchers studying the immune response to SARS-CoV-2, is where the repertoires were released. The samples were drawn from the first 160 participants of the ongoing ImmuneRACE study and from over a thousand subjects provided by 6 global collaborators. The sample metadata nearly always contained a de-identified subject ID, COVID-19 status, age in years and sex. HLA class I and class II types, where available, came from metadata supplied by the sample provider rather than from assay-based typing.

Each collaborating institution followed its own protocols to collect whole blood in K2EDTA tubes. Collaborator samples were shipped for TCRbeta analysis as frozen whole blood, isolated PBMCs, or DNA extracted from either sample type. The CDR1 and CDR2 encoded by the germline V gene are SGHTA and FQGNSA. Including cysteine and phenylalanine, the CDR3 has 15 amino acids. Only the CDR3 DNA is retained, 45 bases long and in frame from the first base. The immunoSEQ Assay, a bias-controlled multiplex PCR, was used to amplify TCRbeta CDR3 regions from genomic DNA. Processing in the source paper ran as follows. The number of nucleated cells in each sample was estimated from the amplification of reference gene primers within the assay. Sequence reads were collapsed and filtered to measure the absolute abundance of every unique TCRbeta CDR3 rearrangement. For each sample, productive Simpson clonality was calculated as the square root of Simpson's diversity index over productive rearrangements. This immuneACCESS table, as held by TCRdb, lists in-frame sequences with V and J called but not all clones. Of the missing ones, under half trace to an unresolved V gene in checked studies; the others have no known cause. For V, J and clone size, that table is used; D and trimming come from the DNA. The sample profile shows 150,000 to 200,000 clones; roughly 84% of them were found once. The ten most abundant clones make up around 6.6% of the sample.

Overall study outcomes, separate from this receptor: The amount of clinical and demographic metadata varied by source and participant and was provided uncurated.

This clone showed up just once. No cognate antigen has been identified for it. The germline gene is not matched at one end of the junction; a read error may be the cause. Recombination connected TRBV7-2 to TRBJ1-2, with TRBD1 tentatively as D gene (5 bases match). This clonotype was obtained from a man aged 45-65 years with active or convalescent COVID-19. What was sequenced was peripheral blood. The CDR3 is CASSLVGRALFGDTF. DNA sequence: TGTGCCAGCAGCTTAGTTGGCAGGGCCCTATTTGGCGACACCTTC.